A single sample is the source of the 14 T cell receptor beta chains below, sequenced in a study of glioma-infiltrating T cells after dendritic cell vaccination. As for time point: after dendritic cell vaccination, including at tumor progression/relapse. Some clones are missing from TCRdb's copy, which holds only in-frame ones; the method was immunoSEQ multiplex PCR. The repertoire has about 99,000 clones, around 80% of them found once; the top ten carry roughly 5.5%. This specimen consisted of blood, obtained after dendritic cell vaccination. These receptors were collected from a human donor with glioblastoma.

The genes are TRBV5-1 and TRBJ2-7; 9 nucleotides align to TRBD1. Germline CDR1 SGHRS, CDR2 YFSETQ. This CDR3 is 15 amino acids long. After removal of 3 bases from V and 3 bases from J, the junction contained 7 bases not matched to a gene. This CDR3 reads CASSSWTGVLYEQYF. The CDR3 nucleotides read TGCGCCAGCAGCTCATGGACAGGGGTTCTCTACGAGCAGTACTTC.

The CDR3: CSVTANGAFF. The CDR3 bases are TGCAGCGTTACGGCAAACGGGGCTTTCTTT. The J gene is TRBJ1-1, the V gene TRBV29-1; D gene uncertain. Trimming took 5 bases from V and 11 from J, leaving 12 bases between them. The CDR3 is 10 residues long. Per germline, CDR1 SQVTM and CDR2 ANQGSEA.

This clone was seen more than once but under ten times. The CDR3, as DNA: TGCGCCAGCAGTGAGTTTCGGACTAGCGTATCCAATGAGCAGTTCTTC. It yields the protein CASSEFRTSVSNEQFF. This chain connects TRBV10-1 to TRBJ2-1, with 9 bases identical to TRBD2. This CDR3 is built from 16 residues. V was clipped by 1 base and J by 6 bases; unmatched bases: 7. Germline V gene sequence: CDR1 WNHNN, CDR2 SYGVQD (reference sequence).

J is TRBJ1-5 and V is TRBV6-1; D possibly corresponds to TRBD1 (5 bases). The V end lost 6 bases, the J end lost 5 bases, and 17 bases lay between the germline ends. Germline V gene sequence: CDR1 MNHNS, CDR2 SASEGT. CDR3 length: 15 amino acids. CDR3 sequence (DNA): TGTGCCAGCAGCCCTACACAGGACCCTGATCAGCCCCAGCATTTT. It translates to CASSPTQDPDQPQHF.

This rearrangement joins TRBV7-9 to TRBJ1-3, with D uncertain. V was clipped by 5 bases and J by 4 bases, with 12 bases between them. Germline loops: CDR1 SEHNR, CDR2 FQNEAQ (reference sequence). CDR3 length: 14 amino acids. CDR3 sequence: CASSQPGMGNTIYF. CDR3 DNA: TGTGCCAGCAGCCAGCCAGGAATGGGAAACACCATATATTTT.

Concerning this clone: At one end the junction does not follow the germline gene, possibly because of a read error. Distinct nucleotide sequences in the sample also encode this CDR3. J is TRBJ1-3 and V is TRBV18; 9 positions match TRBD1. The germline gives CDR1 KGHSH, CDR2 LQKENI. The CDR3 contains 13 residues. The CDR3 here is CASSPQGANTIYF. The DNA for the CDR3 is TGTGCCAGCTCCCCACAGGGGGCAAACACCATATATTTT.

The gene calls are TRBV29-1 and TRBJ1-2; maybe TRBD1 (5 bases). Deletions cut 6 bases from V and 6 bases from J, with 11 bases between. The length of the CDR3 is 11 residues. Germline CDR1 reads SQVTM; CDR2 reads ANQGSEA. As DNA, the CDR3 is TGCAGCGTCGCCTCAGGGAATGGCTACACCTTC. Translation: CSVASGNGYTF. The whole variable domain, filled in from reference TRBV29-1 and TRBJ1-2, reads SAVISQKPSRDICQRGTSLTIQCQVDSQVTMMFWYRQQPGQSLTLIATANQGSEATYESGFVIDKFPISRPNLTFSTLTVSNMSPEDSSIYLCSVASGNGYTFGSGTRLTVV.

The chain uses TRBV5-1 and TRBJ1-2; 7 nucleotides match TRBD1. With 0 bases clipped from V and 6 bases from J, the junction kept 5 bases outside the gene matches. The germline CDR1 and CDR2 sequences are SGHRS and YFSETQ. This CDR3 is 14 amino acids long. CDR3 DNA: TGCGCCAGCAGCTTGGTGTCAGGGGGTAATGGCTACACCTTC. Amino acid sequence: CASSLVSGGNGYTF.

The chain recombines TRBV4-1 with TRBJ1-2, with no clear D. There are 14 residues in the CDR3. Germline V gene data show CDR1 as MGHRA and CDR2 as YSYEKL. V dropped 4 bases and J dropped 4 bases, with 13 bases sitting between them. The CDR3 here is CASSPPGRPYGYTF. The CDR3 coding sequence is TGCGCCAGCAGCCCACCAGGCAGGCCCTATGGCTACACCTTC.

The gene calls are TRBV7-8 and TRBJ1-5, with D perhaps TRBD1 (5 bases). Trimming stripped 1 base from V and 8 bases from J, with 15 bases between. Germline CDR1 and CDR2: SGHVS and FQNEAQ. The CDR3 length is 15 residues. In DNA form, the CDR3 reads TGTGCCAGCAGCTTAGGGGGTGGGGGGGTAGAGCCCCAGCATTTT. Protein: CASSLGGGGVEPQHF.

The rearrangement links TRBV11-2 to TRBJ2-7; 7 bases are a match to TRBD2. This CDR3 comprises 15 residues. The V segment lost 1 base and the J segment 4 bases; nucleotides outside the gene matches: 7. The V gene's germline CDR1 is SGHAT and CDR2 FQNNGV. The DNA for the CDR3 is TGTGCCAGCAGCTTAGGGGCTAGCGGAACTTACGAGCAGTACTTC. Its translation: CASSLGASGTYEQYF.

This clone was seen once. This chain joins TRBV6-6 and TRBJ1-5, with D unclear. The CDR3 covers 13 residues. Deletions cut 5 bases from V and 4 bases from J, with 9 bases between. Germline assignment: CDR1 MNHNY and CDR2 SVGAGI (reference sequence). CDR3 in DNA: TGTGCCAGCAGTCCTTATGAGAATCAGCCCCAGCATTTT. It codes for CASSPYENQPQHF.

V is TRBV10-2 and J is TRBJ1-5, with D unresolved. Trimming took 4 bases from V and 3 from J, leaving 7 bases between them. The CDR3 length is 13 residues. The germline gives CDR1 WSHSY, CDR2 SAAADI. The CDR3 DNA sequence: TGCGCCAGCAGTGTTGGCACCAATCAGCCCCAGCATTTT. This encodes CASSVGTNQPQHF.

The V gene is TRBV6-4, the J gene TRBJ2-1; 12 bases are a match to TRBD2. The CDR3 is 14 residues long. Germline CDR1 MRHNA, CDR2 SNTAGT. Trimming removed 2 bases from V and 9 bases from J; junction bases left unmatched: 2. The CDR3 protein is CASSDLAGGPEQFF. The CDR3 DNA is TGTGCCAGCAGTGACCTAGCGGGGGGGCCTGAGCAGTTCTTC.